This TCR beta chain is from a study of blood T cell repertoires in COVID-19. Study-level background: PBMCs, B-cell-depleted T cells, or T cells were the source of the cDNA or gDNA that made up the material.

This clone occurred once. Authors' methods: Counts of nucleated cells, estimated from reference gene primer amplification, were obtained. Only in-frame clones appear in the TCRdb table, and some are missing; sequencing was by immunoSEQ multiplex PCR. The V and J calls and clone size come from that table; D and trimming were worked out from the DNA. The sample lists 150,000 or so clones; 88% were seen once. Per the germline V gene, CDR1 is SGHRS and CDR2 is YFSETQ. The CDR3 is 13 residues long. Trimming took off 4 bases at V and 8 bases at J, with 13 bases between the two ends. This sequence joins TRBV5-1 and TRBJ1-3, with D tentatively TRBD1 (6 bases). Material for sequencing was peripheral blood. This TCR was recovered from a woman aged 60-75 years with acute or convalescent COVID-19. CDR3 amino acids: CASSPQGGDTIYF. The DNA for the CDR3 is TGCGCCAGCAGCCCACAGGGAGGGGACACCATATATTTT. The variable domain in full, with the rest retrieved from reference TRBV5-1 and TRBJ1-3, is KAGVTQTPRYLIKTRGQQVTLSCSPISGHRSVSWYQQTPGQGLQFLFEYFSETQRNKGNFPGRFSGRQFSNSRSEMNVSTLELGDSALYLCASSPQGGDTIYFGEGSWLTVV.